What follows is one TCR beta chain and its context. This entry belongs to a study of T cell changes during pregnancy in multiple sclerosis. The method was immunoSEQ multiplex PCR; TCRdb's version includes in-frame clones alone and lacks a portion of them. The sample has fewer than 75,000 clones, 85% to 95% seen once. Per the germline V gene, CDR1 is SGHVS and CDR2 is FNYEAQ. V was pared by 1 base and J by 2 bases, with 8 bases between. This CDR3 has 14 residues. The chain uses TRBV7-6 and TRBJ1-1; D gene uncertain. Sequencing used peripheral blood, obtained after pregnancy. The source of this sequence is a female donor in good health, enrolled as a control in a pregnancy study. The CDR3 protein is CASSLGRVNTEAFF. CDR3 nucleotides: TGTGCCAGCAGCTTAGGACGGGTAAACACTGAAGCTTTCTTT.